This T cell receptor (beta chain) was sequenced in a study of shared clonotypes between healthy human individuals (dated by TCRdb to 2018 to 2021). For the study in its entirety: The cohort included three men and a couple of women between 18 and 49 years of age. For each donor, CD4 naive and CD4 memory were each given three plates, CD8 naive was given two plates, and CD8 memory was given one plate. The study deeply sequenced blood TCR repertoires of five healthy adults to estimate repertoire size and the extent of clonotype sharing between individuals. Libraries were prepared and TCR repertoires were sequenced by different laboratories using diverse techniques, in order to increase sequencing depth and limit assay-specific biases. Each donor's leukapheresis produced roughly between roughly 0.85 and 10 billion PBMCs.

What the work shows at the level of the full study, not this receptor alone: Pairwise subsampling led to the expectation that sequencing depth would affect the degree of clonotype sharing among donors. Sharing across a handful of donors was observed for approximately 5% of naive CD4, about 3.2% of naive CD8, 2% to 2.5% of memory CD4, and roughly 0.43% of memory CD8 clonotypes. Clonotypes shared by all four sorted-subset donors showed higher generation probabilities than non-shared clonotypes. Larger estimated clonotype richness was generally found for naive subsets than for memory subsets. Incomplete sequencing was indicated by rarefaction of sorted-subset datasets, despite the large sequencing depth. Sampling was restricted to blood, and TCR repertoires in tissues likely differ from the TCR repertoires found in blood. Because the study included only a small number of donors, the genetic and exposure-history diversity represented was limited.

Donors were healthy HIV-negative adults with no recently reported acute infections or vaccinations. Only Caucasian adults living in Nashville, Tennessee, USA were represented among the donors. CD4+ T cells were enriched by magnetic negative selection; naive cells were then positively selected on CD45RA, and the negative fraction formed the memory subset. Blood was collected by leukapheresis, and PBMCs were isolated by Ficoll-Histopaque density gradient centrifugation and then cryopreserved in liquid nitrogen vapor phase. Analytical flow cytometry was used to check the purity and quantity of each magnetically sorted T cell population. Genomic DNA was isolated from each sorted fraction and quantified by UV absorbance on a Nanodrop 2000c. Using the deep immunoSEQ assay, TCR CDR3 regions were amplified from genomic DNA by multiplex PCR. Extracted genomic DNA from each cell subset was distributed evenly across all wells of several immunoSEQ 96-well plates, and each plate was treated as a replicate. For sorted subsets, each replicate PCR was loaded with 200 ng genomic DNA, equivalent to some 31,000 T cell genomes. Purified libraries were measured with a Qubit 3.0 fluorometer, size-checked on a Bioanalyzer 2100, and measured again with the KAPA Library Quantification kit. Each immunoSEQ 96-well plate was sequenced on its own single-read 150-cycle Illumina NextSeq 550 flow cell. Per the original workflow: Because the immunoSEQ output held only junctional sequences and lacked quality scores, the filtering could not match the filtering applied to full-length reads. Sequences were annotated with PyIR, a Python wrapper for IgBLAST v1.9, and V/J genes and CDR3 were assigned using IMGT germline references. Any read was removed if the V/J assignment was weak (E-value above 1e-6), the CDR3 was missing, or the read contained stop codons, out-of-frame junctions, or ambiguous translated residues. A V3J clonotype was defined by an identical inferred V gene, J gene, and CDR3 amino acid sequence. Percentage overlap between repertoires was calculated by dividing the number of shared unique clonotypes by the size of the smaller repertoire. RTK rarefaction, the Chao1 estimator, and Recon v2.1 estimates of unobserved clonotypes were used to assess repertoire richness. Generation probabilities were computed with OLGA for all TCRbeta clonotypes obtained by the gDNA method from four donors. TCRdb re-hosts the immuneACCESS table, in-frame sequences only. Its copies lack some clones; in the studies checked, an unresolved V gene accounts for under half of them, and the cause for the rest is not known. V and J calls and clone size are copied from that table; D and trimming were computed from the DNA. The sample contains around 1.6 million clones, 98% of them found a single time. Together, the top ten hold 0.4% to 0.45% of the sample.

In the germline V gene, CDR1 corresponds to KGHSH and CDR2 to LQKENI. The CDR3 covers 15 residues, taking in both the cysteine and the phenylalanine. Of the read, only the CDR3 DNA is kept; its 45 bases are in frame from base 1. V sheds 3 bases and J sheds 0 bases, leaving 10 bases between their ends. The sample holds one count of this clone. This receptor's antigen is unknown. No clone much larger than this one lies a single base away; base qualities are absent. The chain joins TRBV18 to TRBJ2-3, with an unclear D gene assignment. The TCR was taken from a man aged 30 to 39 in good health. Source material: naive CD4+ T cells sorted from blood. According to the study, the label for this sample's cell subset or site signals: CD45RA+ positively selected. This receptor carries the CDR3 CASSPRITSTDTQYF. DNA sequence: TGTGCCAGCTCACCCAGGATCACCAGCACAGATACGCAGTATTTT.